This T cell receptor beta chain was identified during a study of graft-versus-host responses after intestinal transplantation. Overall study context: The transplants performed in recipients were multivisceral, liver-intestinal, or isolated intestinal.

V was shortened by 0 bases and J by 9 bases, with 25 bases between the two germline ends. CDR3 length: 19 amino acids. CDR1 is SGHDT and CDR2 is YYEEEE in the germline V gene. General study findings and limits: Allografts of patients with graft-donor T cell macrochimerism showed high graft-versus-host to host-versus-graft clone ratios.

TCRdb keeps only in-frame clones here, not all; method: immunoSEQ multiplex PCR. This sample carries around 95,000 clones, over 75% of them seen once, and the ten largest clones take 0.9% to 1%. On this clone: Its antigen is unknown.

The receptor comes from a human donor who was the organ donor for an intestinal transplant. This specimen consisted of unstimulated CD4+ T cells sorted from spleen or lymph node cells, obtained before transplant. The chain recombines TRBV5-6 with TRBJ1-6; D may be TRBD1 (6 bases). This CDR3 reads CASSLAHDYRDGLSSPLHF. The CDR3 coding sequence is TGTGCCAGCAGCTTGGCCCATGACTACAGGGATGGGCTGAGTTCACCCCTCCACTTT.